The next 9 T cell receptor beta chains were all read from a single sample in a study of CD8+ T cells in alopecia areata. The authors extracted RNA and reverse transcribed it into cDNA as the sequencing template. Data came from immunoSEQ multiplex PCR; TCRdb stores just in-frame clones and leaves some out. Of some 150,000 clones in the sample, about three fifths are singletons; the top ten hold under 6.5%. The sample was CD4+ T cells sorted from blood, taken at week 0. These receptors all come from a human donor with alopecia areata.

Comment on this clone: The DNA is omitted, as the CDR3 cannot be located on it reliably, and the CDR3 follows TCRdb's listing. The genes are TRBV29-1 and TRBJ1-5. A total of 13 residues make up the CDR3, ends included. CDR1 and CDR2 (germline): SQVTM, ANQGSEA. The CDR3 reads CSVGPGAGQPQHF.

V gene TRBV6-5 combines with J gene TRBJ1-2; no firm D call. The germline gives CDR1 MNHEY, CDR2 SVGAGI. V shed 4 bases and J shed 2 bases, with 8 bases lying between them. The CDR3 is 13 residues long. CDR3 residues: CASSWVENYGYTF. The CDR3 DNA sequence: TGTGCCAGCAGTTGGGTAGAGAACTATGGCTACACCTTC.

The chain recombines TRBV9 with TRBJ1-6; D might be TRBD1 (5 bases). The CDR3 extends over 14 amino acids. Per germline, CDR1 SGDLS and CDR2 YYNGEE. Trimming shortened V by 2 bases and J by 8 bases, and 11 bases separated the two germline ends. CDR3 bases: TGTGCCAGCAGCGTGATAGGGGTGGATTCACCCCTCCACTTT. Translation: CASSVIGVDSPLHF.

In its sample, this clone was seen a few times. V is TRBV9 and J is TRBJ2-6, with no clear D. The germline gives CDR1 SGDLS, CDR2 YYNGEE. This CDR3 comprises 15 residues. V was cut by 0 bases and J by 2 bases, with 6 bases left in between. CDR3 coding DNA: TGTGCCAGCAGCGTAGGGGGTACTGGGGCCAACGTCCTGACTTTC. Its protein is CASSVGGTGANVLTF.

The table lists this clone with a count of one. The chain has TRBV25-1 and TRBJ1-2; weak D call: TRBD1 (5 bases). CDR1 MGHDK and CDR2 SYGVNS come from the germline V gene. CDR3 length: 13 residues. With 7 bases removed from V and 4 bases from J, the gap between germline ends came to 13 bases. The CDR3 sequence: CASMGGESYGYTF. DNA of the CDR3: TGTGCCAGCATGGGGGGAGAGAGCTATGGCTACACCTTC.

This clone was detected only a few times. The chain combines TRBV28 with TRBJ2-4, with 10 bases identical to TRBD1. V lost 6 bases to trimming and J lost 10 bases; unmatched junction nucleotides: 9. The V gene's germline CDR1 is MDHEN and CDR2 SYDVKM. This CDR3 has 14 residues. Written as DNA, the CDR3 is TGTGCCAGCAGCCGTGGACAGGGGGTTAGGATTCAGTACTTC. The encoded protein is CASSRGQGVRIQYF.

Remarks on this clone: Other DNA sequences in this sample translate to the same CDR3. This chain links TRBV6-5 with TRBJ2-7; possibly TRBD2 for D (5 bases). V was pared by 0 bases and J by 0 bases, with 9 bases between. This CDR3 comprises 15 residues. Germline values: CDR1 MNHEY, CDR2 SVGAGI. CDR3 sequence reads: CASSYSSAGSYEQYF. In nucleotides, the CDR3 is TGTGCCAGCAGTTACTCGTCGGCGGGCTCCTACGAGCAGTACTTC.

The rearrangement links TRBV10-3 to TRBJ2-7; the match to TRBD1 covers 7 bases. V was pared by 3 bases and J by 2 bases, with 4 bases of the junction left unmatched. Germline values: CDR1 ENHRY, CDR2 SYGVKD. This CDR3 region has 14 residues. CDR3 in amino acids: CAISDRTGAYEQYF. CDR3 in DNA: TGTGCCATCAGTGATAGGACAGGTGCCTACGAGCAGTACTTC.

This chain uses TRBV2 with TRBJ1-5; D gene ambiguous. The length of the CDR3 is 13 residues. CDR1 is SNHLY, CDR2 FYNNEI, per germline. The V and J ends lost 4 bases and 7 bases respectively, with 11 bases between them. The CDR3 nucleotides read TGTGCCAGCAGTGTGGCTGGGGAACAGCCCCAGCATTTT. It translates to CASSVAGEQPQHF.